This T cell receptor (beta chain) is drawn from a study of blood T cell repertoires in COVID-19. Overall study: Samples taken during acute and convalescent COVID-19 were collected in the United States, Italy and Spain. PBMCs, B-cell-depleted T cells, or T cells were the source of the cDNA or gDNA that made up the material.

Per the original data handling: Reference gene primers were amplified, and this amplification served to estimate nucleated cell counts. This table comes from immunoSEQ multiplex PCR, and its TCRdb copy is limited to in-frame clones, with some not included. The V and J calls and clone size come from that table; D and trimming were worked out from the DNA. The table has roughly 240,000 clones, approximately 84% seen once. With V trimmed by 1 base and J by 2 bases, 5 bases remained unmatched. The CDR3 runs 16 residues. Germline values: CDR1 SGHRS, CDR2 YFSETQ. This rearrangement joins TRBV5-1 to TRBJ2-3; TRBD1 matches 9 bases. The receptor comes from a woman in her thirties who had recovered from COVID-19. The sequenced material came from peripheral blood. CDR3 DNA sequence: TGCGCCAGCAGCTTGTTCGGACAGGGGAACACAGATACGCAGTATTTT. As protein: CASSLFGQGNTDTQYF.